A single sample gave rise to the 14 T cell receptor beta chains below, sequenced in a study of blood T cell repertoires in COVID-19. TCRdb's copy holds only in-frame clones and misses some; the assay was immunoSEQ multiplex PCR. Among fewer than 70,000 clones listed, more than 65% were seen once. Sequencing input: peripheral blood. All receptors come from a woman aged 60-70 years with acute or convalescent COVID-19.

The rearrangement uses TRBV10-3 and TRBJ2-6; D not resolved. CDR3 length: 15 residues. The germline V gene encodes CDR1 ENHRY and CDR2 SYGVKD. V dropped 2 bases and J dropped 1 base, with 6 bases sitting between them. For the CDR3, the DNA is TGTGCCATCAGTGAGACTGCTTCTGGGGCCAACGTCCTGACTTTC. Amino acid sequence: CAISETASGANVLTF.

Written as DNA, the CDR3 is TGCGCCAGCAGCGATTCAGCCCGGGGGGGAGAAAAACTGTTTTTT. Protein product: CASSDSARGGEKLFF. V usage is TRBV5-1 and J usage is TRBJ1-4, with TRBD1 as a possible D gene (5 bases). The CDR3 is 15 residues long. The V gene's germline CDR1 is SGHRS and CDR2 YFSETQ. Trimming removed 4 bases at V and 8 bases at J, with 18 bases between.

This chain links TRBV12-3 or TRBV12-4 with TRBJ1-1; the D is unclear. V lost 6 bases and J 6 bases, leaving 14 bases between the germline ends. CDR3 length: 13 amino acids. The CDR3 DNA is TGTGCCAGCAGGCCTTCAGGAAACTCTGAAGCTTTCTTT. Its protein product is CASRPSGNSEAFF.

The rearrangement uses TRBV21-1 and TRBJ1-6. TRBV21-1 is termed a pseudogene. The CDR3 has 14 amino acids. The CDR3: CASSIGLLRSPLHF. CDR3 sequence (DNA): TGTGCCAGCAGCATAGGACTATTGCGATCACCCCTCCACTTT.

CDR3 nucleotide sequence: TGCGCCACCCAACAGGGAGGGGGAGGTACTGAAGCTTTCTTT. This translates into CATQQGGGGTEAFF. J is TRBJ1-1 and V is TRBV5-1; TRBD1 is a possible D gene (6 bases). The CDR3 has 14 amino acids. Germline-derived CDR1 and CDR2 are SGHRS and YFSETQ. Trimming pared 9 bases from V and 5 bases from J, leaving 20 bases between.

This clone is a singleton in its sample. The rearrangement links TRBV9 to TRBJ1-2; D might be TRBD1 (5 bases). V lost 1 base to trimming and J lost 6 bases, with 13 bases between them. This CDR3 contains 14 residues. The V gene's germline CDR1 is SGDLS and CDR2 YYNGEE. CDR3 sequence: CASSVIDRANGYTF. The DNA for the CDR3 is TGTGCCAGCAGCGTAATAGACAGAGCGAATGGCTACACCTTC.

CDR3 loop: CASTPMQQGSRSPLHF. As DNA, the CDR3 is TGTGCCAGCACCCCGATGCAACAGGGGTCTCGGTCACCCCTCCACTTT. The chain combines TRBV21-1 with TRBJ1-6; the table's D call of TRBD1 was not tested on the DNA. TRBV21-1 represents a pseudogene. This CDR3 region has 16 residues.

The chain couples TRBV29-1 to TRBJ2-7, with D tentatively TRBD1 (6 bases). The CDR3 runs 10 residues. Between the trimmed V and J ends, which lost 6 bases and 10 bases, there was a span of 13 bases. The germline CDR1 and CDR2 sequences are SQVTM and ANQGSEA. The CDR3 region is CSVEQGLQYF. As DNA, the CDR3 is TGCAGCGTGGAACAGGGCCTTCAGTACTTC.

This chain joins TRBV7-3 and TRBJ2-1; D is unresolved. Trimming removed 2 bases at V and 0 bases at J, with 14 bases between. This CDR3 comprises 17 residues. Germline assignment: CDR1 SGHTA and CDR2 FQGTGA. The CDR3 reads CASSLSAARSSYNEQFF. The CDR3 region has the DNA TGTGCCAGCAGCTTATCCGCGGCTAGGAGCTCCTACAATGAGCAGTTCTTC.

The J gene is TRBJ2-6, the V gene TRBV19; TRBD1 aligns across 9 bases. Per the germline V gene, CDR1 is LNHDA and CDR2 is SQIVND (reference sequence). V shed 5 bases, J shed 2 bases, and the junction held 10 bases outside the gene matches. This CDR3 has 18 amino acids. The CDR3 region has the DNA TGTGCCAGTAGTCCAGGGGGGACAGGGCTGGCTGGGGCCAACGTCCTGACTTTC. As protein: CASSPGGTGLAGANVLTF.

There are a few counts of this clone. The chain couples TRBV7-9 to TRBJ2-7; D may be TRBD1 (6 bases). The V and J ends lost 3 bases and 6 bases respectively, with 15 bases between them. CDR3 length equals 14 residues. CDR1 SEHNR and CDR2 FQNEAQ come from the germline V gene (reference sequence). As DNA, the CDR3 is TGTGCCAGCAGCTTTGGCCAGGGGTTCTCCGAGCAGTACTTC. Its translation is CASSFGQGFSEQYF.

The chain couples TRBV6-1 to TRBJ1-5; no firm D call. CDR1 is MNHNS and CDR2 is SASEGT in the germline V gene. The CDR3 covers 13 residues. Trimming left V 1 base short and J 5 bases short, with 6 bases between. The CDR3 DNA is TGTGCCAGCAGTGAAGGTGGGCATCAGCCCCAGCATTTT. The encoded protein is CASSEGGHQPQHF.

The V and J genes are TRBV19 and TRBJ1-1, with TRBD1 matching 9 bases. There are 16 residues in the CDR3. The J segment lost 3 bases and the V segment lost 7 bases, leaving 12 bases of the junction unmatched. Germline assignment: CDR1 LNHDA and CDR2 SQIVND (reference sequence). The CDR3 here is CASNNGQGLGDTEAFF. CDR3 nucleotide sequence: TGTGCCAGTAACAATGGACAGGGGCTTGGTGACACTGAAGCTTTCTTT.

The chain joins TRBV21-1 to TRBJ1-5; the table calls TRBD1, which could not be checked here. TRBV21-1 represents a pseudogene. The CDR3 sequence is 20 residues long. The CDR3 nucleotides read TGTGCCAGCAGCAAAGAACGGTGTAGGGGGCGCAGGGGTAGACATCAGCCCCAGCATTTT. Translating it yields CASSKERCRGRRGRHQPQHF.